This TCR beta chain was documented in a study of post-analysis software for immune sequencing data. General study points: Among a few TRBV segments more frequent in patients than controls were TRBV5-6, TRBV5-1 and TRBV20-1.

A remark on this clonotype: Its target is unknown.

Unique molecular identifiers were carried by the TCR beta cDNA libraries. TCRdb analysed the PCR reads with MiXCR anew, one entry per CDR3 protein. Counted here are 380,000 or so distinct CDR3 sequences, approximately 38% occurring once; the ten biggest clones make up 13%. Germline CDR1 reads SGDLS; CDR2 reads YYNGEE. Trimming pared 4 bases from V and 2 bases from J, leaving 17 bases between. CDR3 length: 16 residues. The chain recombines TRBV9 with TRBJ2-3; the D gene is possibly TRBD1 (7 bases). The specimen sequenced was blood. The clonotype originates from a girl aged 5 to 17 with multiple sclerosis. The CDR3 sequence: CASSFPSGGNTDTQYF. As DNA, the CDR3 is TGTGCCAGCAGCTTCCCATCAGGGGGGAACACAGATACGCAGTATTTT.